The 3 T cell receptor beta chains reported below all come from one sample, sequenced in a study of cytotoxic CD8 clonotypes in ibrutinib-treated CLL. Assay used: immunoSEQ multiplex PCR; TCRdb lists only in-frame clones, some missing. The sample includes about 140,000 clones, 70% to 85% seen only once; the top ten take about 27%. Specimen: PBMCs, collected after 12 months of ibrutinib treatment. Receptors originate from a human donor with chronic lymphocytic leukemia.

This CDR3 reads CASSRGTASNQPQHF. In DNA form, the CDR3 reads TGTGCCAGTAGTCGCGGGACAGCTAGCAATCAGCCCCAGCATTTT. V is TRBV19 and J is TRBJ1-5, with 7 bases that match TRBD1. Germline CDR1 reads LNHDA; CDR2 reads SQIVND (reference sequence). This CDR3 is 15 amino acids long. V lost 5 bases to trimming and J lost 0 bases; unmatched junction nucleotides: 4.

This rearrangement joins TRBV18 to TRBJ2-3; 7 bases agree with TRBD1. The CDR3 is made up of 14 amino acids. V shed 2 bases and J 1 base; nucleotides not matched to a gene: 0. CDR1 and CDR2 (germline): KGHSH, LQKENI. The CDR3 nucleotides read TGTGCCAGCTCACCAGACAGGGGCACAGATACGCAGTATTTT. Protein: CASSPDRGTDTQYF.

CDR3 residues: CASSEIGGAGYNEQFF. CDR3 DNA sequence: TGTGCCAGCTCCGAGATAGGGGGCGCGGGATACAATGAGCAGTTCTTC. The chain carries TRBV2 and TRBJ2-1; possible D gene TRBD1, 7 bases. The CDR3 length is 16 residues. CDR1 SNHLY and CDR2 FYNNEI come from the germline V gene. The V gene lost 8 bases and the J gene lost 4 bases, with 21 bases spanning the gap.